This T cell receptor (beta chain) was sequenced for a study of shared clonotypes between healthy human individuals (dated by TCRdb to 2018 to 2021). Background on the whole study: The cohort comprised two women and a few men aged 18 to 49 years. Between about 0.9 and 8.9 billion PBMCs per donor were obtained by leukapheresis. For each donor, three plates each were used for CD4 naive and CD4 memory, two plates were used for CD8 naive, and one plate was used for CD8 memory. To estimate repertoire size and how much clonotype sharing occurs between individuals, the study deeply sequenced the blood TCR repertoires of roughly 5 healthy adults. To increase sequencing depth and limit assay-specific biases, TCR repertoire library preparation and sequencing were carried out by different laboratories using diverse techniques.

The paper's findings and limits, for the study overall: Based on pairwise subsampling, the degree of clonotype sharing among donors was expected to be affected by sequencing depth. Naive subsets generally had larger estimated clonotype richness than memory subsets. Even with the large sequencing depth, rarefaction of the sorted-subset datasets indicated that sequencing was incomplete. Because the study included only a small number of donors, the genetic and exposure-history diversity represented was limited. Sampling was limited to blood, and TCR repertoires in tissue likely differ from TCR repertoires in blood. Across a few donors, roughly 5.4% of naive CD4, 3.5% of naive CD8, roughly 2.2% of memory CD4, and under 0.45% of memory CD8 clonotypes were shared. Higher generation probabilities were observed for clonotypes shared by all four sorted-subset donors than for non-shared clonotypes.

Using the deep immunoSEQ assay, TCR CDR3 regions were amplified from genomic DNA by multiplex PCR. For each cell subset, the extracted genomic DNA was distributed evenly across all wells of several immunoSEQ 96-well plates, and each plate served as one replicate. For sorted subsets, each replicate PCR was loaded with 150 to 250 ng genomic DNA, equivalent to roughly 30,000 T cell genomes. Purified libraries were quantified with a Qubit 3.0 fluorometer, sized on a Bioanalyzer 2100, and re-quantified with the KAPA Library Quantification kit. Every immunoSEQ 96-well plate was sequenced on a separate single-read 150-cycle Illumina NextSeq 550 flow cell. On the study's bioinformatics: Because the immunoSEQ output included only junctional sequences and no quality scores, the filtering could not be the same as the filtering used for full-length reads. To assign V/J genes and CDR3, sequences were annotated against IMGT germline references using PyIR, a Python wrapper for IgBLAST v1.9. Reads with weak V/J assignments (E-value above 1e-6), missing CDR3, stop codons, out-of-frame junctions, or ambiguous translated residues were removed. V3J clonotypes were defined as sequences sharing the same inferred V gene, J gene, and CDR3 amino acid sequence. Percentage overlap between repertoires was calculated by dividing the number of shared unique clonotypes by the size of the smaller repertoire. Repertoire richness was assessed with RTK rarefaction, the Chao1 estimator, and Recon v2.1 estimates of unobserved clonotypes. For all TCRbeta clonotypes obtained by the gDNA method from a handful of donors, generation probabilities were computed with OLGA. TCRdb obtained this table from immuneACCESS and retained in-frame rearrangements with V and J assigned. These tables miss some clones; where compared with another copy, unresolved V genes account for less than half of the shortfall, and the remainder is unexplained. D and trimming were read from the DNA, whereas the V and J calls and clone size are those reported in that table. In all, the sample holds 1,400,000 or so clones, and 98% of those were seen once. The biggest ten clones account for 0.36% of the sample.

CDR1 and CDR2 are drawn from the germline V gene: MDHEN, SYDVKM. The V end loses 3 bases and the J end loses 2 bases, and a stretch of 8 bases separates them. From cysteine to phenylalanine, the CDR3 is 13 amino acids long. Here the CDR3 DNA is all that survives: 39 bases in frame from base 1. Turning to this clone: The antigen this receptor binds is unknown. There are no base qualities to consult, and no much larger clone falls within one base.

Donors were healthy HIV-negative adults with no recently reported acute infections or vaccinations. All donors were Caucasian adults living in Nashville, Tennessee, USA. CD4+ T cells were enriched through magnetic negative selection, after which naive cells were positively selected on CD45RA and the remaining negative fraction served as the memory subset. After blood collection by leukapheresis, PBMCs were isolated using Ficoll-Histopaque density gradient centrifugation and then cryopreserved in the vapor phase of liquid nitrogen. Analytical flow cytometry was used to check the purity and quantity of each magnetically sorted T cell population. Genomic DNA was isolated from every sorted fraction and measured by UV absorbance on a Nanodrop 2000c.

Sequenced sample: naive CD4+ T cells sorted from blood. Per the publication, the cell subset or site label means: CD45RA+ positively selected. Recombination joined TRBV28 with TRBJ2-7; too little of a D gene remains to name it. The source of this sequence is a man aged 25 to 45 in good health. CDR3 region: CASSFGTAYEQYF. The nucleotide sequence is TGTGCCAGCAGTTTCGGAACCGCCTACGAGCAGTACTTC.